This TCR beta chain was sequenced during a study of blood T cells in healthy people across ages. Broader study findings: Unsorted PBMC material precluded a definitive naive versus antigen-experienced comparison. Fewer expanded clones and more diversity marked long-lived versus aged donors.

Germline loops: CDR1 SGHRS, CDR2 YFSETQ. The CDR3 has 15 residues. V lost 3 bases to trimming and J lost 8 bases; unmatched junction nucleotides: 9. A second PCR of about 7 to 12 cycles used a sample-barcoded 5' primer and a J-beta primer mix. TCRdb itself ran the 5' RACE reads through MiXCR, one entry per CDR3 protein. This sample yields approximately 1,700,000 distinct CDR3 sequences, of which about two fifths are seen a single time; around 23% belongs to the top ten. This clonotype was seen a few times. Its antigen is not known. This rearrangement joins TRBV5-1 to TRBJ2-1; 9 nucleotides align to TRBD2. The receptor was derived from a human donor in good health. The sequenced material came from blood. The chain's CDR3 is CASSSSRTSVDEQFF. In nucleotides, the CDR3 is TGCGCCAGCAGCTCGAGCCGGACTAGCGTCGATGAGCAGTTCTTC. Based on the CDR3 plus reference TRBV5-1 and TRBJ2-1, the full variable domain is KAGVTQTPRYLIKTRGQQVTLSCSPISGHRSVSWYQQTPGQGLQFLFEYFSETQRNKGNFPGRFSGRQFSNSRSEMNVSTLELGDSALYLCASSSSRTSVDEQFFGPGTRLTVL.